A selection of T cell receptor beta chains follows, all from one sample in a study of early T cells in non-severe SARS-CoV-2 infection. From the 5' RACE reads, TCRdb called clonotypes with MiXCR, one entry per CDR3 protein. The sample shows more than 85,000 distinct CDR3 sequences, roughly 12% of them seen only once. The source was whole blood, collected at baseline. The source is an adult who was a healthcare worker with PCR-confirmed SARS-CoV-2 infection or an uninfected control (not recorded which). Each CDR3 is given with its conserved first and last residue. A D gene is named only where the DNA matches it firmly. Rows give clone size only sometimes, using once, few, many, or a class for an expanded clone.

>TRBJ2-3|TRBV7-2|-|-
CASSLGWTAPRDTQYF
TGTGCCAGCAGCCTCGGCTGGACAGCCCCAAGGGATACGCAGTATTTT
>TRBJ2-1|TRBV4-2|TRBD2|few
CASISGTSGGASSYNEQFF
TGTGCCAGCATTTCCGGGACTAGCGGGGGGGCTAGCTCCTACAATGAGCAGTTCTTC
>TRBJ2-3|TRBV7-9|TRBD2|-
CASSLTSGVADTQYF
TGTGCCAGCAGCTTAACTAGCGGGGTCGCAGATACGCAGTATTTT
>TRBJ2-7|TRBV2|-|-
CASSEAASYEQYF
TGTGCCAGCAGCGAGGCTGCGTCCTACGAGCAGTACTTC
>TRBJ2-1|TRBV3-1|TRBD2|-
CASSQGLAGSYNEQFF
TGTGCCAGCAGCCAAGGTCTAGCGGGGTCCTACAATGAGCAGTTCTTC
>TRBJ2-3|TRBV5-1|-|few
CASSSDKDTQYF
TGCGCCAGCAGTTCAGACAAAGATACGCAGTATTTT
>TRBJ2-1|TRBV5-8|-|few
CASSPGVGAQFF
TGTGCCAGCAGCCCGGGGGTGGGGGCCCAGTTCTTC
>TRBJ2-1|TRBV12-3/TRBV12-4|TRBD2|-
CASSLGGGTYNEQFF
TGTGCCAGCAGTTTAGGCGGGGGAACCTACAATGAGCAGTTCTTC
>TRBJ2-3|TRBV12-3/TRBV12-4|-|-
CASSLADLRTKTQYF
TGTGCCAGCAGTTTAGCGGACTTGCGGACTAAGACGCAGTATTTT
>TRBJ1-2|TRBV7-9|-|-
CASSFNALYGYTF
TGTGCCAGCAGCTTTAATGCTCTCTATGGCTACACCTTC
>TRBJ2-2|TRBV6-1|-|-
CASSERFPNTGELFF
TGTGCCAGCAGTGAAAGGTTCCCGAACACCGGGGAGCTGTTTTTT
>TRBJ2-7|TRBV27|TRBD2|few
CASSSQGGGSYEQYF
TGTGCCAGCAGTTCTCAGGGCGGGGGCTCCTACGAGCAGTACTTC
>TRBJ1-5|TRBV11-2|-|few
CASSLGLGANQPQHF
TGTGCCAGCAGCTTAGGCCTGGGGGCTAATCAGCCCCAGCATTTT
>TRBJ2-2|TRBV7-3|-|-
CASSSPAGALSGELFF
TGTGCCAGCAGCTCCCCAGCAGGGGCACTATCTGGGGAGCTGTTTTTT
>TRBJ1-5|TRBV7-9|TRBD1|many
CASSLATGGGNQPQHF
TGTGCCAGCAGCTTAGCGACAGGGGGTGGCAATCAGCCCCAGCATTTT
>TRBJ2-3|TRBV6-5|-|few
CASKVLQTDTQYF
TGTGCCAGCAAGGTACTCCAAACAGATACGCAGTATTTT
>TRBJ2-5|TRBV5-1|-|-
CASSFGTVQETQYF
TGCGCCAGCAGCTTCGGGACCGTACAAGAGACCCAGTACTTC
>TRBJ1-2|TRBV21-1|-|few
CASSAHLRDRGKGYGYTF
TGTGCCAGCAGCGCCCACCTCCGGGACAGGGGTAAAGGCTATGGCTACACCTTC
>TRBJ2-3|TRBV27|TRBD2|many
CASSLSLGRVTDTQYF
TGTGCCAGCAGTTTATCGTTGGGGAGGGTCACAGATACGCAGTATTTT
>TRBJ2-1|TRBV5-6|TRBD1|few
CASSFTGTGLVDYNEQFF
TGTGCCAGCAGCTTTACCGGGACAGGGTTGGTCGACTACAATGAGCAGTTCTTC
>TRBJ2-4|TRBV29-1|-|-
CSVAKDSNIQYF
TGCAGCGTCGCCAAGGACTCAAACATTCAGTACTTC
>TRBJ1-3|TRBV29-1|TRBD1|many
CSADGGGGQSTIYF
TGCAGCGCTGACGGCGGAGGGGGCCAAAGCACCATATATTTT
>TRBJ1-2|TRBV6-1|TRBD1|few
CASSDITGQGDYGYTF
TGTGCCAGCAGTGACATAACTGGACAGGGAGACTATGGCTACACCTTC
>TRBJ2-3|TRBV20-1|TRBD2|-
CSARLTIRLAGGTDTQYF
TGCAGTGCTAGACTAACCATTAGACTAGCGGGCGGCACAGATACGCAGTATTTT
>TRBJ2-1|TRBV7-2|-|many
CASSLVRQSEEQFF
TGTGCCAGCAGCTTAGTAAGGCAAAGTGAGGAGCAGTTCTTC
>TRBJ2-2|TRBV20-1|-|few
CSPQGGNTGELFF
TGCAGCCCCCAAGGGGGTAACACCGGGGAGCTGTTTTTT
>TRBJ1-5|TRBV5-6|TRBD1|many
CASSRGQFSNQPQHF
TGTGCCAGCAGCCGGGGACAGTTTAGCAATCAGCCCCAGCATTTT
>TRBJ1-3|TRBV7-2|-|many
CASSLVGGQTYSGNTIYF
TGTGCCAGCAGCTTAGTGGGAGGACAGACCTACTCTGGAAACACCATATATTTT
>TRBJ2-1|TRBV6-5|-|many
CASTGYLDEQFF
TGTGCCAGCACTGGCTACCTGGATGAGCAGTTCTTC
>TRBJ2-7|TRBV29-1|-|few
CSVGQGLVIYEQYF
TGCAGCGTTGGCCAAGGGCTAGTGATCTACGAGCAGTACTTC
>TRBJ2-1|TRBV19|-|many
CASSIRGLVRYNEQFF
TGTGCCAGTAGTATCCGGGGGCTGGTTCGATACAATGAGCAGTTCTTC
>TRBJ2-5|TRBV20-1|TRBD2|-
CSAISGVGSQETQYF
TGCAGTGCTATCAGCGGGGTAGGGAGCCAAGAGACCCAGTACTTC
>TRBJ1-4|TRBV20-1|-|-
CSVGGGDRLFF
TGCAGTGTGGGAGGAGGGGATCGCCTGTTTTTT
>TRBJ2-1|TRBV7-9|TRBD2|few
CASSPNRLAGGINEQFF
TGTGCCAGCAGCCCGAATAGACTAGCGGGAGGTATTAATGAGCAGTTCTTC
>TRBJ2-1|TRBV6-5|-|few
CASSIAIGETYNEQFF
TGTGCCAGCAGCATCGCGATAGGGGAAACCTACAATGAGCAGTTCTTC